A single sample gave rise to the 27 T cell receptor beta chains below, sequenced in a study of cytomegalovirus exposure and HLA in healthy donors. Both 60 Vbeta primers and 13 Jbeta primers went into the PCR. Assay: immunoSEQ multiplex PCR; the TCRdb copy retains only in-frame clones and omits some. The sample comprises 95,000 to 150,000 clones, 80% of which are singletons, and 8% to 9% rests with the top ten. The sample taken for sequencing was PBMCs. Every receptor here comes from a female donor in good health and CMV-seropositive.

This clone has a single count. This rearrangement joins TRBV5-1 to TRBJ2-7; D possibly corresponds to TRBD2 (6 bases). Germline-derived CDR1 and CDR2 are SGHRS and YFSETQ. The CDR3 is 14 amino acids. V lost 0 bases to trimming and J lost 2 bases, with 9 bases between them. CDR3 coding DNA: TGCGCCAGCAGCTTGGCCCGCGGGACCTACGAGCAGTACTTC. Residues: CASSLARGTYEQYF.

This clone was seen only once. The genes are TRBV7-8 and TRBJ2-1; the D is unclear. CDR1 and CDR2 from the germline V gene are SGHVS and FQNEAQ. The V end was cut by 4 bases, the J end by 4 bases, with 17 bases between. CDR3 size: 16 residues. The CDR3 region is CASSSSRFVLYNEQFF. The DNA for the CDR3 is TGTGCCAGCAGCTCCTCTAGGTTTGTCCTATACAATGAGCAGTTCTTC. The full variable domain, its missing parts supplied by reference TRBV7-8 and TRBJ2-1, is GAGVSQSPRYKVAKRGQDVALRCDPISGHVSLFWYQQALGQGPEFLTYFQNEAQLDKSGLPSDRFFAERPEGSVSTLKIQRTQQEDSAVYLCASSSSRFVLYNEQFFGPGTRLTVL.

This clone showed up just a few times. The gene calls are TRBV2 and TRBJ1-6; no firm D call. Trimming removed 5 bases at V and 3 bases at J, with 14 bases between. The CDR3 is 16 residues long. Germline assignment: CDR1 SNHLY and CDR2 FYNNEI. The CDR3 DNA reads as TGTGCCAGCAGTCCCCTTTTTTATAACTATAATTCACCCCTCCACTTT. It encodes CASSPLFYNYNSPLHF.

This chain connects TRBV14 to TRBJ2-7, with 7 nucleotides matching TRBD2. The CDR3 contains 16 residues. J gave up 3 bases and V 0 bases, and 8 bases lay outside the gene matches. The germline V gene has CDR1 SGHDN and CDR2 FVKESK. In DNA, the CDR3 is TGTGCCAGCAGCCAAGATTTCCCTAGCGGTCACTACGAGCAGTACTTC. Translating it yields CASSQDFPSGHYEQYF. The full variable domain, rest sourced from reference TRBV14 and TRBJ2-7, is EAGVTQFPSHSVIEKGQTVTLRCDPISGHDNLYWYRRVMGKEIKFLLHFVKESKQDESGMPNNRFLAERTGGTYSTLKVQPAELEDSGVYFCASSQDFPSGHYEQYFGPGTRLTVT.

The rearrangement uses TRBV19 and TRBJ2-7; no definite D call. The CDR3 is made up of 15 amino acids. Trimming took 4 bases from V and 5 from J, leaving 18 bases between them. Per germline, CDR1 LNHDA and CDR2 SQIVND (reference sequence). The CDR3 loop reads CASSTNMGRLDEQYF. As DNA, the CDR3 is TGTGCCAGTAGTACAAATATGGGCCGCCTGGACGAGCAGTACTTC.

CDR3 in amino acids: CASSVVHTGGYYTEAFF. The CDR3 coding sequence is TGTGCCAGCAGCGTAGTTCATACGGGGGGGTACTACACTGAAGCTTTCTTT. The J gene is TRBJ1-1, the V gene TRBV9, with D perhaps matching TRBD1 (5 bases). CDR3 length: 17 residues. Trimming left V 0 bases short and J 3 bases short, with 18 bases between. Germline loops: CDR1 SGDLS, CDR2 YYNGEE.

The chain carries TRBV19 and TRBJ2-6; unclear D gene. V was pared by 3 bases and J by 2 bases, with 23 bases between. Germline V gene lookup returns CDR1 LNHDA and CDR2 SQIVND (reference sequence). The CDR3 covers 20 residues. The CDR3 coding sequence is TGTGCCAGTAGTATGTATCGTAGTAGCTCCAACTCTCCTGGGGCCAACGTCCTGACTTTC. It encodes CASSMYRSSSNSPGANVLTF.

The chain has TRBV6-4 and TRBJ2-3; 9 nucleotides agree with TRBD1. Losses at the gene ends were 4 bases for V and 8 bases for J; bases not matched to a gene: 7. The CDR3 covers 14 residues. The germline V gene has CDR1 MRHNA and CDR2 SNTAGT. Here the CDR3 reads CASSATGGRATQYF. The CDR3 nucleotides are TGTGCCAGCAGTGCGACAGGGGGGAGGGCTACGCAGTATTTT.

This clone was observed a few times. In DNA, the CDR3 is TGCGCCAGCAGCCAAGGGGGCTTGAACACTGAAGCTTTCTTT. Translation: CASSQGGLNTEAFF. The chain has TRBV5-1 and TRBJ1-1; TRBD1 aligns across 7 bases. Trimming took 4 bases from V and 0 from J; bases not matched to a gene: 3. In germline, CDR1 is SGHRS, CDR2 YFSETQ. The CDR3 loop spans 14 amino acids.

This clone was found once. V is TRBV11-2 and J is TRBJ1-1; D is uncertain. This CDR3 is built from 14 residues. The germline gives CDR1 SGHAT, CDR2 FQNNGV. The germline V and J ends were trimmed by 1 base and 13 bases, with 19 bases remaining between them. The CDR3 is CASSLAGGFGIVFF. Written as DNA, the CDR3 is TGTGCCAGCAGCTTAGCGGGAGGGTTCGGAATAGTTTTCTTT.

The CDR3 here is CASSFGAGSYGYTF. The CDR3 bases are TGTGCCAGCAGCTTTGGAGCAGGGTCCTATGGCTACACCTTC. The chain recombines TRBV11-2 with TRBJ1-2; D may be TRBD1 (5 bases). This CDR3 is built from 14 residues. Germline CDR1 reads SGHAT; CDR2 reads FQNNGV. V shed 3 bases and J shed 4 bases, with 12 bases lying between them.

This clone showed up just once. CDR3 residues: CASSPRTGPYTGELFF. CDR3 nucleotide sequence: TGTGCCAGCAGCCCAAGGACAGGACCATACACCGGGGAGCTGTTTTTT. The chain joins TRBV7-8 to TRBJ2-2; 7 positions agree with TRBD1. V lost 5 bases and J lost 3; bases outside the gene matches: 9. This CDR3 has 16 amino acids. Germline lookup yields CDR1 SGHVS and CDR2 FQNEAQ.

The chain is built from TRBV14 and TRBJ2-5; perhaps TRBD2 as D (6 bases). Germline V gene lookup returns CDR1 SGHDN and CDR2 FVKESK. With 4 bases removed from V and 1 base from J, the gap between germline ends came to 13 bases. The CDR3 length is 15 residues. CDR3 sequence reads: CASSPRAGFQETQYF. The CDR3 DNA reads TGTGCCAGCAGCCCCCGAGCGGGCTTCCAAGAGACCCAGTACTTC.

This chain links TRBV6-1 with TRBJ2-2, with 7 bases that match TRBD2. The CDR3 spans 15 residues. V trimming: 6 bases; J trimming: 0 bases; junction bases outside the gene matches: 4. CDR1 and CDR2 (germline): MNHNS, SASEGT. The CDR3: CASRAGTTNTGELFF. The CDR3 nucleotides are TGTGCCAGCAGAGCCGGGACTACGAACACCGGGGAGCTGTTTTTT.

This CDR3 reads CASSPGGANVLTF. The DNA for the CDR3 is TGTGCCAGCAGCCCAGGGGGGGCCAACGTCCTGACTTTC. The chain combines TRBV7-6 with TRBJ2-6; tentative D call: TRBD1 (5 bases). The CDR3 is 13 residues long. Germline-derived CDR1 and CDR2 are SGHVS and FNYEAQ. Trimming cost V 5 bases and J 4 bases, with 6 bases left between them.

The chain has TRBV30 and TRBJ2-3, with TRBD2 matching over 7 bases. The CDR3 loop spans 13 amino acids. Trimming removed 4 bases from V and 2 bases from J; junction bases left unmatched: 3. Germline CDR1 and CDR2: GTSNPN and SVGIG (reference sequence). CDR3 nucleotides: TGTGCCTGGACTAGCGGTGTCACAGATACGCAGTATTTT. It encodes CAWTSGVTDTQYF.

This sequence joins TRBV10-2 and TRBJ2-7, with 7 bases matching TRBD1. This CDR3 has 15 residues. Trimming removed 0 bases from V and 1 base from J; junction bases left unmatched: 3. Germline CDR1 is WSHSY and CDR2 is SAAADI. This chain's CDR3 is CASSESRTGSYEQYF. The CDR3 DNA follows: TGCGCCAGCAGTGAGTCCCGGACAGGATCCTACGAGCAGTACTTC.

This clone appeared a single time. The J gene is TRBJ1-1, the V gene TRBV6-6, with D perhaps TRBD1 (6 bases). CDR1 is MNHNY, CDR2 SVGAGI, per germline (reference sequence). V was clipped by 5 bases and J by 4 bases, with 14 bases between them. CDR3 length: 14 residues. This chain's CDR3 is CASSTSGVPTEAFF. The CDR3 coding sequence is TGTGCCAGCAGTACGTCAGGGGTCCCCACTGAAGCTTTCTTT.

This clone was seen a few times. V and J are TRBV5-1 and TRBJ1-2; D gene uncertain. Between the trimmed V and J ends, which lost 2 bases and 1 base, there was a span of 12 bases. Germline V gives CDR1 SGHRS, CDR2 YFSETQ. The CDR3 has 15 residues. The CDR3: CASSLGSGINYGYTF. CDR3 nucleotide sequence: TGCGCCAGCAGCTTAGGGAGCGGTATTAACTATGGCTACACCTTC. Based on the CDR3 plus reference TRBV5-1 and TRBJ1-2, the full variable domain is KAGVTQTPRYLIKTRGQQVTLSCSPISGHRSVSWYQQTPGQGLQFLFEYFSETQRNKGNFPGRFSGRQFSNSRSEMNVSTLELGDSALYLCASSLGSGINYGYTFGSGTRLTVV.

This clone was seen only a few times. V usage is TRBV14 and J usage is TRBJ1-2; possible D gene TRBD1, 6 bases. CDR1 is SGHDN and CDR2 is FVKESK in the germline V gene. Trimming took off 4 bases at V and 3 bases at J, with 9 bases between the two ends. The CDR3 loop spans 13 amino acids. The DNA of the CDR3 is TGTGCCAGCAGCCCCAGGACAGACTATGGCTACACCTTC. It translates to CASSPRTDYGYTF.

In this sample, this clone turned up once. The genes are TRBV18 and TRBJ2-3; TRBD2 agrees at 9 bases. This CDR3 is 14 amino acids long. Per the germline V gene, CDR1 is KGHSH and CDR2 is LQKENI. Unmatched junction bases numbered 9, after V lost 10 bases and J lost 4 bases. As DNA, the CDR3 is TGTGCCACTCGGCTAGCGGGGAACTCAGATACGCAGTATTTT. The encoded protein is CATRLAGNSDTQYF.

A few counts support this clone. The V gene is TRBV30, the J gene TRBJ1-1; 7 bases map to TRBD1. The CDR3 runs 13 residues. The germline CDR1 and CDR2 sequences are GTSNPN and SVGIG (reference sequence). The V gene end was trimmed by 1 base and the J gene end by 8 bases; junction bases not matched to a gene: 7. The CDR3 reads CAWSGRQGMEAFF. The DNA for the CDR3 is TGTGCCTGGAGTGGGAGACAGGGAATGGAAGCTTTCTTT.

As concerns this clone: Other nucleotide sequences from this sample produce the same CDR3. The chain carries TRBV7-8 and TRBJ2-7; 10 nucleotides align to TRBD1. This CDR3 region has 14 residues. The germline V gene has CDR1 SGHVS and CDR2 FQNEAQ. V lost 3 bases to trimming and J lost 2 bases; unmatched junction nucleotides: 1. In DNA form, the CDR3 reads TGTGCCAGCAGCTTGGACAGGGGGACCTACGAGCAGTACTTC. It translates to CASSLDRGTYEQYF.

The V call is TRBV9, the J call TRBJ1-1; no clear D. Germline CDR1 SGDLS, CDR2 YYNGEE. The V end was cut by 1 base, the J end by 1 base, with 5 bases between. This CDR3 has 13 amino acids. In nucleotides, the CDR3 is TGTGCCAGCAGCGTAATCCGGAACACTGAAGCTTTCTTT. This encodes CASSVIRNTEAFF.

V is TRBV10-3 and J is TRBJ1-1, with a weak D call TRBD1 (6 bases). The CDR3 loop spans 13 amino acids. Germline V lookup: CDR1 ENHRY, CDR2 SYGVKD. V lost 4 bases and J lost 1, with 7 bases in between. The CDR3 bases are TGTGCCATCAGTGCGACAGGGAACACTGAAGCTTTCTTT. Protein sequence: CAISATGNTEAFF.

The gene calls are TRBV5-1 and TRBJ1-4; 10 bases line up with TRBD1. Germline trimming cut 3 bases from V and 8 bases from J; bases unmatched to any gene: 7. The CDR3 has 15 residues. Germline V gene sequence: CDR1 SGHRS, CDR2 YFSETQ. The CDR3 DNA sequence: TGCGCCAGCAGCTCAGGGACAGGGGAGTGGGAAAAACTGTTTTTT. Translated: CASSSGTGEWEKLFF.

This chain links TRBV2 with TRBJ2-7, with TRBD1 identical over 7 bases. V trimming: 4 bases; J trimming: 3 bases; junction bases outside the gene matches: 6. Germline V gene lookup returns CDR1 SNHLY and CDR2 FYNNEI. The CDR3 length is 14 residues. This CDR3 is CASSGRTGDYEQYF. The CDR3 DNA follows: TGTGCCAGCAGTGGGCGGACAGGAGACTACGAGCAGTACTTC.